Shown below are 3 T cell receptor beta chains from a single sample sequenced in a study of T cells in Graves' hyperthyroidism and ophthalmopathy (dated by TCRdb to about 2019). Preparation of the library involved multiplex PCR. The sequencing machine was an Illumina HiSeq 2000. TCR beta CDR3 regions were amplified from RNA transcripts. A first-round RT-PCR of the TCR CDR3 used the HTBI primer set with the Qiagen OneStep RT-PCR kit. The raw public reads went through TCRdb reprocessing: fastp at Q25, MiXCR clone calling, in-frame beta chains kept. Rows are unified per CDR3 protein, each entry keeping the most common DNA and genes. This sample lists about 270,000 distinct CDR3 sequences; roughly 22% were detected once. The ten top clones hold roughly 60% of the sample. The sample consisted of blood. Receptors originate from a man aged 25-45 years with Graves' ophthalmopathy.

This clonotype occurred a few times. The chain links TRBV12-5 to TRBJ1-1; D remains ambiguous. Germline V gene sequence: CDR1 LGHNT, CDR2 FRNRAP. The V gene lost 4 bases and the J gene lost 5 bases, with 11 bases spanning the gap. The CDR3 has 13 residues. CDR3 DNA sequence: TGTGCTAGTGGTTCCCTTTCCCGAACTGAAGCTTTCTTT. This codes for CASGSLSRTEAFF.

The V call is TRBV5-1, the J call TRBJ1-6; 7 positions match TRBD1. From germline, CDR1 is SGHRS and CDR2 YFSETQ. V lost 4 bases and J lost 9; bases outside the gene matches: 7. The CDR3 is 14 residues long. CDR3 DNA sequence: TGCGCCAGCAGCATCCGGGACAGAGGTTCACCCCTCCACTTT. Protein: CASSIRDRGSPLHF.

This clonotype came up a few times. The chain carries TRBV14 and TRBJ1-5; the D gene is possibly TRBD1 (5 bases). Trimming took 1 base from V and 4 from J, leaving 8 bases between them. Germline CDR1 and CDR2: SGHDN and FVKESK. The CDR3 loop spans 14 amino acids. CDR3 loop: CASSQAGRNQPQHF. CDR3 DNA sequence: TGTGCCAGCAGCCAAGCAGGGCGGAATCAGCCCCAGCATTTT.